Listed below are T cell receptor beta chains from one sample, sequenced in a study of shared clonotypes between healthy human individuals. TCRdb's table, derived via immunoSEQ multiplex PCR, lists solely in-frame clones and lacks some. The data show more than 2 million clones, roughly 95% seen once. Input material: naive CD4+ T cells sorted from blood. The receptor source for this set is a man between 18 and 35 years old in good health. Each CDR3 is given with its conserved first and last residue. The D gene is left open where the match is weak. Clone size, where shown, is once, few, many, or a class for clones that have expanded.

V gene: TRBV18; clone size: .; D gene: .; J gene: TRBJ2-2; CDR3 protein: CASSPGGPNTGELFF; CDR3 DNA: TGTGCCAGCTCACCGGGGGGTCCGAACACCGGGGAGCTGTTTTTT
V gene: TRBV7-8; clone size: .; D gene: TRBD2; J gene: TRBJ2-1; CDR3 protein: CASSLVRVAGGSDNEQFF; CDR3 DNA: TGTGCCAGCAGCTTGGTTAGGGTCGCGGGGGGCAGCGACAATGAGCAGTTCTTC
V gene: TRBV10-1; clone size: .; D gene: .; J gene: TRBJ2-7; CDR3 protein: CASSPSGEQYF; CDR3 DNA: TGCGCCAGCAGTCCCTCGGGGGAGCAGTACTTC
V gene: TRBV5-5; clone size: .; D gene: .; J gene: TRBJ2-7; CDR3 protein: CASSLDKGIYEQYF; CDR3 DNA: TGTGCCAGCAGCTTGGACAAAGGAATCTACGAGCAGTACTTC
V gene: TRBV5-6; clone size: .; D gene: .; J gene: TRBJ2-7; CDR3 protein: CASSLLPGEQYF; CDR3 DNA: TGTGCCAGCAGCCTTTTGCCTGGAGAGCAGTACTTC
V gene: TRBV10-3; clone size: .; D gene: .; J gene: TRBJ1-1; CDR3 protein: CAITGGVNTEAFF; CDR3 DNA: TGTGCCATCACCGGGGGAGTGAACACTGAAGCTTTCTTT
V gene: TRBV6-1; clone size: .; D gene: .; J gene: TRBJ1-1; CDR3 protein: CASSTGRITEAFF; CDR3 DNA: TGTGCCAGCAGTACGGGGAGAATCACTGAAGCTTTCTTT
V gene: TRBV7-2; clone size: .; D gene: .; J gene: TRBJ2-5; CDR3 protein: CASSLSTSAETQYF; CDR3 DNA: TGTGCCAGCAGCTTATCAACTTCTGCAGAGACCCAGTACTTC
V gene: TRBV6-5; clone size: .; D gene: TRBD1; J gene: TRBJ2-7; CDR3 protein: CASIDPGGNEQYF; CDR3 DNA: TGTGCCAGCATCGACCCAGGGGGCAACGAGCAGTACTTC
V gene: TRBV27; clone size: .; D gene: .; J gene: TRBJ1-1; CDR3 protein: CASSFMGGEAFF; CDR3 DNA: TGTGCCAGCAGTTTTATGGGAGGGGAAGCTTTCTTT
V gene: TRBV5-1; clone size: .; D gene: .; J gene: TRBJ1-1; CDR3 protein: CASSAGAGSTEAFF; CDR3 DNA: TGCGCCAGCAGCGCGGGGGCGGGGAGCACTGAAGCTTTCTTT
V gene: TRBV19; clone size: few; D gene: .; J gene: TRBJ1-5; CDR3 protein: CASSPRHSSNQPQHF; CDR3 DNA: TGTGCCAGTAGTCCTCGTCACAGTAGCAATCAGCCCCAGCATTTT
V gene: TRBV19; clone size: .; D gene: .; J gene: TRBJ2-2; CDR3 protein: CASTPGGFTGELFF; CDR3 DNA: TGTGCCAGTACCCCTGGGGGGTTCACCGGGGAGCTGTTTTTT
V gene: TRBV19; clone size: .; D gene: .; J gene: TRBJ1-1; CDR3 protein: CASSPSPQNTEAFF; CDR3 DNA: TGTGCCAGTAGTCCCTCCCCACAGAACACTGAAGCTTTCTTT
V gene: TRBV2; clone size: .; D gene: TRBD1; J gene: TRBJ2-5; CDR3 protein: CASRKGQTGETQYF; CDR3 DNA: TGTGCCAGCAGGAAGGGACAGACGGGGGAGACCCAGTACTTC
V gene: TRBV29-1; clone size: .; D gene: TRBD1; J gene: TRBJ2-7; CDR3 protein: CSVGPGQGYEQYF; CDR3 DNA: TGCAGCGTTGGACCGGGACAGGGCTACGAGCAGTACTTC
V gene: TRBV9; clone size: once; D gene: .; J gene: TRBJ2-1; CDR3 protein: CASSVVGRTTNEQFF; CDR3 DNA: TGTGCCAGCAGCGTAGTGGGACGGACGACCAATGAGCAGTTCTTC
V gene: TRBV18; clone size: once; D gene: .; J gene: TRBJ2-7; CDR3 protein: CASSTNRAVYEQYF; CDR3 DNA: TGTGCCAGCTCAACCAACAGGGCCGTCTACGAGCAGTACTTC
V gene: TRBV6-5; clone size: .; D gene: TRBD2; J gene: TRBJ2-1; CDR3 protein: CASSFLRGVQVHEQFF; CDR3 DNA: TGTGCCAGCAGTTTTCTTCGGGGGGTCCAGGTCCATGAGCAGTTCTTC
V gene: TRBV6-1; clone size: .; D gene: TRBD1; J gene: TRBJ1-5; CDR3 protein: CASTETGGHNQPQHF; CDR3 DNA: TGTGCCAGCACTGAAACAGGGGGACATAATCAGCCCCAGCATTTT
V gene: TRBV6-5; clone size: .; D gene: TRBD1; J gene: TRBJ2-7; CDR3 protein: CASSYRTGYYEQYF; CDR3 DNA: TGTGCCAGCAGTTACAGGACAGGCTACTACGAGCAGTACTTC
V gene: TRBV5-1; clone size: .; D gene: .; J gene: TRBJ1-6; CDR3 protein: CASQIDGSPISPLHF; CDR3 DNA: TGCGCCAGCCAAATTGATGGGTCTCCCATTTCACCCCTCCACTTT
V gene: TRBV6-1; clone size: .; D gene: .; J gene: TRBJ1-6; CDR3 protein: CASRGGRDSPLHF; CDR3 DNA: TGTGCCAGCAGGGGGGGGCGAGATTCACCCCTCCACTTT
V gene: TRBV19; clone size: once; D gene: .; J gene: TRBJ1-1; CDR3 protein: CASSKLSDYTEAFF; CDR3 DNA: TGTGCCAGTAGTAAACTGAGCGACTACACTGAAGCTTTCTTT
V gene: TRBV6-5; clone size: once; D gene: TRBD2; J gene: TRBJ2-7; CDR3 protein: CASSYRTSGVYEQYF; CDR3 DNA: TGTGCCAGCAGTTACCGGACTAGCGGAGTCTACGAGCAGTACTTC
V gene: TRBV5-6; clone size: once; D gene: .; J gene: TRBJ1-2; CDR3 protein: CASSLGQVGTYGYTF; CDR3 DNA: TGTGCCAGCAGCTTAGGACAAGTCGGTACCTATGGCTACACCTTC
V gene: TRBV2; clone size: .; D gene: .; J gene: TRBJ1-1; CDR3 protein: CASNLRSAEAFF; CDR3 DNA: TGTGCCAGCAATCTGAGGAGTGCTGAAGCTTTCTTT
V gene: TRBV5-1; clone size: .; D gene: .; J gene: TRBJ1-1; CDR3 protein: CASSFLVGVRDTEAFF; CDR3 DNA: TGCGCCAGCAGCTTCTTAGTCGGAGTTCGGGACACTGAAGCTTTCTTT
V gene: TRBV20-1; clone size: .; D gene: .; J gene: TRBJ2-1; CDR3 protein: CSAAWVSEQFF; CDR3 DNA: TGCAGTGCTGCCTGGGTGTCTGAGCAGTTCTTC
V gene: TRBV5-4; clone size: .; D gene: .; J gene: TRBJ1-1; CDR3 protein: CASRSTGRDTEAFF; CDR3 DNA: TGTGCCAGCAGGTCTACAGGGCGGGACACTGAAGCTTTCTTT
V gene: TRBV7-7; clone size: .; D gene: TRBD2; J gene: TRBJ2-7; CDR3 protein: CASSPGTSGTTYF; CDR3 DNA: TGTGCTAGCAGTCCCGGGACTAGCGGGACAACGTACTTC
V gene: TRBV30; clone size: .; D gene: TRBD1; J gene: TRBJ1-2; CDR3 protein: CAWSPGQAGYTF; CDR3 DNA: TGTGCCTGGAGTCCGGGACAGGCTGGCTACACCTTC
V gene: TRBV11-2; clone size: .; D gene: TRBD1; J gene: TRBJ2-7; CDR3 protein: CASSPAGQGASPLYEQYF; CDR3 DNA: TGTGCCAGCAGCCCCGCTGGACAGGGGGCATCCCCTCTCTACGAGCAGTACTTC
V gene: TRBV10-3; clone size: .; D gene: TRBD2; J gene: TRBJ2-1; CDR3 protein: CAISESTSGGNEQFF; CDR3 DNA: TGTGCCATCAGTGAGTCGACTAGCGGGGGGAATGAGCAGTTCTTC
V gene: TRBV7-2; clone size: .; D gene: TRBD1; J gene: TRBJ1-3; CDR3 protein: CASSAGQGMVTIYF; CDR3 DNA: TGTGCCAGCAGCGCGGGACAGGGGATGGTCACCATATATTTT
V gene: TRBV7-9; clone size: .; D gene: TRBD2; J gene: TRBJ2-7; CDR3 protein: CASSSIGTSGLYEQYF; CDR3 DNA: TGTGCCAGCAGCTCCATCGGGACTAGCGGACTCTACGAGCAGTACTTC
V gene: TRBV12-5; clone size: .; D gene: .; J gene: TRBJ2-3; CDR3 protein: CASGWDLVADTQYF; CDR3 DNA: TGTGCTAGTGGTTGGGACCTGGTCGCAGATACGCAGTATTTT
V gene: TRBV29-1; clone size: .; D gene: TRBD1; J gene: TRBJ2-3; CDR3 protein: CSAWTGNTDTQYF; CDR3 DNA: TGCAGCGCCTGGACAGGAAACACAGATACGCAGTATTTT